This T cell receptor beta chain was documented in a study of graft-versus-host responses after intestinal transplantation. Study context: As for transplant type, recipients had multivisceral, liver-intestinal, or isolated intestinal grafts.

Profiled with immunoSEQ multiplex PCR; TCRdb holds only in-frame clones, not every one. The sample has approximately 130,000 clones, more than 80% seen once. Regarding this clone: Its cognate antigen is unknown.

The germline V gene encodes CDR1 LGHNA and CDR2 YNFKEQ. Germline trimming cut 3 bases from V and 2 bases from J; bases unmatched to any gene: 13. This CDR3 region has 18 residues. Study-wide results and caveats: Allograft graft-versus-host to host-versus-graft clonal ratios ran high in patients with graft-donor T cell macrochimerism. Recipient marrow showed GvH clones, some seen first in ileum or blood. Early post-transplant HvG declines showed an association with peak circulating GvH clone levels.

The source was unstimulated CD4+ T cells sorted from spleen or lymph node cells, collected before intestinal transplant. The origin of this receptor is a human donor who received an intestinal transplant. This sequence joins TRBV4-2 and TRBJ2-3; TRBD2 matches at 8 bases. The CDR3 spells CASSQLRGGLPPTDTQYF. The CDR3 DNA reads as TGTGCCAGCAGCCAGCTACGCGGGGGGCTTCCACCCACAGATACGCAGTATTTT.